Presented here are 30 T cell receptor beta chains from one specimen sequenced in a study of blood T cells in healthy people across ages. The second PCR ran about 6 to 11 cycles with a sample-barcoded 5' primer and J-beta primers. TCRdb re-analysed the 5' RACE reads in MiXCR, keeping a single row per CDR3 protein. The sample has around 1,000,000 distinct CDR3 sequences; more than 30% are singletons. Specimen: blood. The receptors come from a man aged 18 to 35 in good health.

The chain recombines TRBV30 with TRBJ1-5; 10 bases align to TRBD1. This CDR3 comprises 14 residues. Per the germline V gene, CDR1 is GTSNPN and CDR2 is SVGIG (reference sequence). V shed 2 bases, J shed 6 bases, and the junction held 4 bases outside the gene matches. CDR3 nucleotides: TGTGCCTGGAGTTTAGGGACAGGGGCTCAGCCCCAGCATTTT. It is translated as CAWSLGTGAQPQHF.

The rearrangement links TRBV2 to TRBJ2-1; 10 nucleotides align to TRBD1. Germline CDR1 is SNHLY and CDR2 is FYNNEI. With 7 bases clipped from V and 7 bases from J, the junction kept 7 bases outside the gene matches. This CDR3 has 14 amino acids. The CDR3: CASTDRDRGNEQFF. CDR3 nucleotides: TGTGCCAGCACCGACCGGGACAGGGGAAATGAGCAGTTCTTC.

This clonotype was counted many times. The rearrangement uses TRBV10-3 and TRBJ1-2, with unresolved D. Trimming cost V 7 bases and J 1 base, with 10 bases left between them. This CDR3 has 13 residues. Germline V gene data show CDR1 as ENHRY and CDR2 as SYGVKD. This CDR3 is CAITTGLNYGYTF. CDR3 coding DNA: TGTGCCATCACTACGGGCCTTAACTATGGCTACACCTTC.

Concerning this clonotype itself: A much larger clone sits a single nucleotide away, making a read error possible. The chain recombines TRBV7-8 with TRBJ2-5, with a weak D call TRBD2 (6 bases). CDR3 length equals 17 residues. Trimming shortened V by 1 base and J by 11 bases, and 26 bases separated the two germline ends. Germline CDR1 is SGHVS and CDR2 is FQNEAQ. In DNA form, the CDR3 reads TGTGCCAGCAGCTTAGAAATGTGGGGGGTATCCTACAATGAGCAGTACTTC. Its translation is CASSLEMWGVSYNEQYF.

The chain recombines TRBV27 with TRBJ2-2; D unresolved. The CDR3 has 11 amino acids. Looked up from germline, CDR1 is MNHEY and CDR2 is SMNVEV (reference sequence). The V end was cut by 6 bases, the J end by 8 bases, with 7 bases between. CDR3 residues: CASRMAGELFF. The CDR3 DNA follows: TGTGCCAGCAGGATGGCAGGGGAGCTGTTTTTT.

There are a few counts of this clonotype. V usage is TRBV10-3 and J usage is TRBJ1-6; 9 nucleotides match TRBD1. V was pared by 6 bases and J by 5 bases, with 5 bases of the junction left unmatched. The germline V gene encodes CDR1 ENHRY and CDR2 SYGVKD. CDR3 length equals 15 residues. The CDR3 loop is CAIRGQGEDNSPLHF. CDR3 nucleotide sequence: TGTGCCATCAGGGGACAGGGCGAGGATAATTCACCCCTCCACTTT.

This clonotype was picked up a small number of times. CDR3 DNA: TGCGCCAGCAGCCCACAGGCGTTGAGTACAGATACGCAGTATTTT. Protein: CASSPQALSTDTQYF. The J gene is TRBJ2-3, the V gene TRBV5-1, with a possible D match to TRBD1 (5 bases). The CDR3 runs to 15 residues. Germline V lookup: CDR1 SGHRS, CDR2 YFSETQ. Trimming left V 4 bases short and J 3 bases short, with 15 bases between.

This clonotype was seen only a few times. The chain combines TRBV6-2 or TRBV6-3 with TRBJ1-2, with D tentatively TRBD1 (5 bases). V dropped 4 bases and J dropped 4 bases, with 7 bases sitting between them. This CDR3 is 12 amino acids long. Germline V gene lookup returns CDR1 MNHEY and CDR2 SVGEGT. The CDR3 nucleotides are TGTGCCAGCAGTTGGACAAGCTATGGCTACACCTTC. It yields the protein CASSWTSYGYTF.

The CDR3 sequence is CASSPTGTGNNGYTF. The CDR3 region has the DNA TGTGCCAGCAGCCCCACCGGGACAGGGAATAACGGCTACACCTTC. The chain links TRBV6-2 or TRBV6-3 to TRBJ1-2, with 9 bases matching TRBD1. The germline V gene has CDR1 MNHEY and CDR2 SVGEGT. CDR3 length equals 15 residues. The trim removed 6 bases at V and 8 bases at J, leaving 13 bases unmatched.

As regards this clonotype: A much more abundant neighbour one base away suggests this may be a read error. The chain has TRBV11-1 and TRBJ2-3; 7 bases match TRBD1. The CDR3 is 15 residues long. CDR1 and CDR2 (germline): SGHAT, FQDESV (reference sequence). V was pared by 8 bases and J by 1 base, with 9 bases of the junction left unmatched. The chain's CDR3 is CASGPRQGRTDTQYF. The CDR3 coding sequence is TGTGCCAGCGGCCCTCGACAGGGACGCACAGATACGCAGTATTTT.

This clonotype was picked up a small number of times. The gene calls are TRBV6-5 and TRBJ1-1, with 7 bases identical to TRBD1. Germline V gene data show CDR1 as MNHEY and CDR2 as SVGAGI. The CDR3 extends over 12 amino acids. Trimming removed 7 bases from V and 3 bases from J; junction bases left unmatched: 2. CDR3 residues: CASTQGDTEAFF. The CDR3 bases are TGTGCCAGCACCCAGGGGGACACTGAAGCTTTCTTT.

This clonotype was observed a single time. The chain employs TRBV6-2 or TRBV6-3 and TRBJ2-1; D may be TRBD1 or TRBD2 (5 bases each). The V gene's germline CDR1 is MNHEY and CDR2 SVGEGT. The CDR3 is 16 residues long. Trimming pared 6 bases from V and 7 bases from J, leaving 22 bases between. CDR3 bases: TGTGCCAGCAGACTGACAGCGGCCAAATTCAAGAATGAGCAGTTCTTC. Its translation is CASRLTAAKFKNEQFF.

The chain has TRBV4-1 and TRBJ1-2, with 7 bases identical to TRBD1. Germline V gene lookup returns CDR1 MGHRA and CDR2 YSYEKL. CDR3 length: 14 amino acids. Germline trimming cut 4 bases from V and 2 bases from J; bases unmatched to any gene: 4. The CDR3 protein is CASSRDSGNYGYTF. The CDR3 DNA reads as TGCGCCAGCAGCCGGGACAGCGGAAACTATGGCTACACCTTC.

The chain uses TRBV5-1 and TRBJ2-2, with 8 bases matching TRBD1. CDR1 is SGHRS and CDR2 is YFSETQ in the germline V gene. This CDR3 region has 15 residues. V lost 4 bases to trimming and J lost 1 base; unmatched junction nucleotides: 3. The CDR3 DNA reads as TGCGCCAGCAGCGCAGGGGGCAGGAACACCGGGGAGCTGTTTTTT. This encodes CASSAGGRNTGELFF.

V and J are TRBV6-6 and TRBJ1-5; D is unresolved. The V and J ends lost 2 bases and 3 bases respectively, with 8 bases between them. CDR3 size: 14 residues. Germline CDR1 is MNHNY and CDR2 is SVGAGI (reference sequence). The CDR3: CASSYGVNNQPQHF. CDR3 bases: TGTGCCAGCAGTTACGGGGTGAACAATCAGCCCCAGCATTTT.

The genes are TRBV12-3 or TRBV12-4 and TRBJ1-4; TRBD1 aligns across 7 bases. V was clipped by 6 bases and J by 5 bases; unmatched bases: 6. The CDR3 has 14 amino acids. The CDR3 DNA reads as TGTGCCAGCAGACGACAGGGCCCGAATGAAAAACTGTTTTTT. It translates to CASRRQGPNEKLFF.

Here the CDR3 reads CASAAGTLNTEAFF. DNA of the CDR3: TGCGCCAGCGCCGCGGGGACTTTGAACACTGAAGCTTTCTTT. The chain couples TRBV5-1 to TRBJ1-1; maybe TRBD1 (5 bases). The CDR3 is 14 amino acids. Germline V lookup: CDR1 SGHRS, CDR2 YFSETQ. The V end lost 7 bases, the J end lost 0 bases, and 13 bases lay between the germline ends.

This clonotype occurred a few times. This chain uses TRBV6-6 with TRBJ1-1; TRBD1 aligns across 7 bases. The CDR3 extends over 17 amino acids. Germline CDR1 reads MNHNY; CDR2 reads SVGAGI (reference sequence). The ends lost 2 bases at V and 1 base at J; junction bases unmatched: 10. In DNA, the CDR3 is TGTGCCAGCAGTTACCCGCCCGACAGGGTGTGGAACACTGAAGCTTTCTTT. It yields the protein CASSYPPDRVWNTEAFF.

This clonotype came up a few times. V and J are TRBV20-1 and TRBJ2-5, with 7 bases identical to TRBD2. The CDR3 spans 16 residues. The germline gives CDR1 DFQATT, CDR2 SNEGSKA (reference sequence). Losses at the gene ends were 2 bases for V and 5 bases for J; bases not matched to a gene: 14. CDR3 bases: TGCAGTGCTAGAAGTCTGTGGGTAGCGGGCATGGAGACCCAGTACTTC. Its protein product is CSARSLWVAGMETQYF.

A word on this clonotype: At one end the junction does not follow the germline gene, possibly because of a read error. This chain uses TRBV4-1 with TRBJ1-1, with unresolved D. The germline CDR1 and CDR2 sequences are MGHRA and YSYEKL. The CDR3 length is 14 residues. The chain's CDR3 is CASSPLTRNTEAFF. The CDR3 bases are TGTGCCAGCAGCCCACTAACAAGGAACACTGAAGCTTTCTTT.

This clonotype was counted a few times. The chain links TRBV10-3 to TRBJ2-3; TRBD1 aligns across 9 bases. The CDR3 totals 17 residues. Germline V gene lookup returns CDR1 ENHRY and CDR2 SYGVKD. Trimming took 0 bases from V and 4 from J; bases not matched to a gene: 8. The CDR3 region has the DNA TGTGCCATCAGTGAGTCCTTGGGACAGGGCGGGGCAGATACGCAGTATTTT. It encodes CAISESLGQGGADTQYF.

This clonotype was observed a handful of times. The genes are TRBV4-3 and TRBJ1-2, with D possibly matching TRBD1 (6 bases). The CDR3 length is 16 residues. V lost 0 bases and J 2 bases, leaving 13 bases between the germline ends. Germline V gene lookup returns CDR1 LGHNA and CDR2 YSLEER. The CDR3: CASSQELTGPNYGYTF. The CDR3 DNA follows: TGCGCCAGCAGCCAAGAGCTAACAGGGCCGAACTATGGCTACACCTTC.

The V call is TRBV6-6, the J call TRBJ1-1; D remains ambiguous. Trimming removed 0 bases at V and 1 base at J, with 12 bases between. This CDR3 is 16 amino acids long. CDR1 and CDR2 (germline): MNHNY, SVGAGI (reference sequence). In nucleotides, the CDR3 is TGTGCCAGCAGTTACTCGTCTCCGGGGAGGAACACTGAAGCTTTCTTT. Protein product: CASSYSSPGRNTEAFF.

The gene calls are TRBV6-6 and TRBJ1-2; D perhaps matches TRBD1 (5 bases). Trimming took 6 bases from V and 2 from J, leaving 16 bases between them. CDR1 and CDR2 from the germline V gene are MNHNY and SVGAGI (reference sequence). CDR3 length: 15 amino acids. The CDR3 DNA follows: TGTGCCAGCAGGCCCACCGGGGAGGGGAACTATGGCTACACCTTC. Protein: CASRPTGEGNYGYTF.

V gene TRBV7-6 combines with J gene TRBJ2-5, with D maybe TRBD2 (5 bases). Germline V gives CDR1 SGHVS, CDR2 FNYEAQ. Trimming stripped 1 base from V and 2 bases from J, with 14 bases between. CDR3 size: 16 residues. The CDR3 DNA follows: TGTGCCAGCAGCTTAGTGGGTTTCGGGGAGCAAGAGACCCAGTACTTC. This gives the protein CASSLVGFGEQETQYF. The entire variable domain, with the rest obtained from reference TRBV7-6 and TRBJ2-5, is as follows: GAGVSQSPRYKVTKRGQDVALRCDPISGHVSLYWYRQALGQGPEFLTYFNYEAQQDKSGLPNDRFSAERPEGSISTLTIQRTEQRDSAMYRCASSLVGFGEQETQYFGPGTRLLVL.

The rearrangement links TRBV20-1 to TRBJ1-1, with TRBD1 matching 8 bases. The CDR3 extends over 14 amino acids. The V and J ends lost 2 bases and 3 bases, in that order; junction bases with no gene match: 5. Germline CDR1 and CDR2: DFQATT and SNEGSKA (reference sequence). The CDR3 here is CSARTNRGDTEAFF. The CDR3 coding sequence is TGCAGTGCTAGAACCAACAGGGGGGACACTGAAGCTTTCTTT.

This clonotype was recorded a few times. This chain uses TRBV18 with TRBJ1-2; TRBD1 matches at 7 bases. Losses at the gene ends were 1 base for V and 4 bases for J; bases not matched to a gene: 12. Germline loops: CDR1 KGHSH, CDR2 LQKENI. This CDR3 has 17 residues. CDR3 nucleotide sequence: TGTGCCAGCTCACCACAAACCACCGGGACAGTAGTCTATGGCTACACCTTC. It encodes CASSPQTTGTVVYGYTF. Together with reference TRBV18 and TRBJ1-2, the CDR3 gives the full variable domain: NAGVMQNPRHLVRRRGQEARLRCSPMKGHSHVYWYRQLPEEGLKFMVYLQKENIIDESGMPKERFSAEFPKEGPSILRIQQVVRGDSAAYFCASSPQTTGTVVYGYTFGSGTRLTVV.

This clonotype was observed a few times. The V call is TRBV21-1, the J call TRBJ1-5; the D call TRBD1 from the table was never checked on the DNA. TRBV21-1 is flagged as a pseudogene. The CDR3 extends over 14 amino acids. The CDR3 reads CASSTRTPDQPQHF. CDR3 in DNA: TGTGCCAGCAGCACACGGACCCCCGATCAGCCCCAGCATTTT.

This clonotype was seen a few times. Germline and junction disagree at one end, which may indicate a read error. This chain joins TRBV20-1 and TRBJ2-2; tentative D call: TRBD2 (5 bases). The CDR3 sequence is 14 residues long. In germline, CDR1 is DFQATT, CDR2 SNEGSKA (reference sequence). The CDR3 here is CSARVGRNTGELFF. As DNA, the CDR3 is TGCAGTGCTCGAGTGGGGAGAAACACCGGGGAGTTGTTTTTT.

This clonotype was counted a few times. The chain combines TRBV2 with TRBJ2-3, with TRBD1 matching over 11 bases. With 2 bases clipped from V and 1 base from J, the junction kept 8 bases outside the gene matches. Germline V gene data show CDR1 as SNHLY and CDR2 as FYNNEI. This CDR3 has 18 residues. CDR3 DNA: TGTGCCAGCAGTGAACCGGGACAGGGGGGATGGGGCACAGATACGCAGTATTTT. Its protein is CASSEPGQGGWGTDTQYF.